Only a few counts were recorded for the clone carrying this T cell receptor beta chain. This record comes from a study of T cells after yellow fever vaccination. V was trimmed by 3 bases and J by 4 bases, leaving 15 bases between them. Looked up from germline, CDR1 is LGHDT and CDR2 is YNNKEL (reference sequence). The CDR3 is 16 residues long. TCRdb reprocessed the 5' RACE reads with MiXCR, giving one entry per CDR3 protein. The sample consists of some 300,000 distinct CDR3 sequences, approximately 8% of them appearing once. This TCR came from a man younger than 35 who received the YFV17D yellow fever vaccine. The V call is TRBV3-1, the J call TRBJ2-2; perhaps TRBD2 as D (5 bases). The sequencing here drew on PBMCs, taken more than 40 days after the first yellow fever vaccination. The CDR3 loop is CASSQRVTLTTGELFF. CDR3 in DNA: TGTGCCAGCAGCCAGAGGGTCACACTTACCACCGGGGAGCTGTTTTTT.